The next 21 T cell receptor beta chains were all read from a single sample in a study of cytomegalovirus exposure and HLA in healthy donors. A multiplex PCR was run with 60 Vbeta primers and 13 Jbeta primers. Sequenced by immunoSEQ multiplex PCR; TCRdb stores in-frame clones only, minus some. The table shows around 100,000 clones, with around 80% occurring only once. Material: PBMCs. These receptors all stem from a female donor in good health and CMV-seropositive.

The J gene is TRBJ2-2, the V gene TRBV11-2; D not resolved. V was pared by 5 bases and J by 5 bases, with 15 bases between. Germline V CDR1 and CDR2: SGHAT, FQNNGV. The CDR3 length is 15 residues. The CDR3 region has the DNA TGTGCCAGCAGCCTAACCCCCCAACGGACCGGGGAGCTGTTTTTT. This encodes CASSLTPQRTGELFF.

The chain couples TRBV27 to TRBJ1-1, with a weak D call TRBD1 (5 bases). V dropped 3 bases and J dropped 0 bases, with 8 bases sitting between them. This CDR3 spans 14 amino acids. The germline V gene has CDR1 MNHEY and CDR2 SMNVEV (reference sequence). CDR3 DNA: TGTGCCAGCAGTTTGACAGTTTTGAACACTGAAGCTTTCTTT. The encoded protein is CASSLTVLNTEAFF.

The chain uses TRBV7-9 and TRBJ1-2; 10 bases are a match to TRBD1. Germline V gene data show CDR1 as SEHNR and CDR2 as FQNEAQ (reference sequence). With V trimmed by 5 bases and J by 4 bases, 4 bases remained unmatched. The length of the CDR3 is 14 residues. The CDR3 coding sequence is TGTGCCAGCAGCCCCCGGGACAGGGGCTATGGCTACACCTTC. Translating gives CASSPRDRGYGYTF.

The V call is TRBV7-8, the J call TRBJ1-6; no clear D. The ends were cut back, 2 bases at V and 0 bases at J, with 17 bases in the middle. Germline loops: CDR1 SGHVS, CDR2 FQNEAQ. This CDR3 has 19 amino acids. This CDR3 is CASSLRVRVPSSYNSPLHF. CDR3 DNA: TGTGCCAGCAGCTTACGGGTGAGGGTACCGAGCTCCTATAATTCACCCCTCCACTTT.

This chain links TRBV2 with TRBJ2-1; D perhaps matches TRBD1 (6 bases). This CDR3 comprises 13 residues. Germline V lookup: CDR1 SNHLY, CDR2 FYNNEI. The germline V and J ends were trimmed by 6 bases and 8 bases, with 14 bases remaining between them. CDR3 in amino acids: CASRKQGFDEQFF. For the CDR3, the DNA is TGTGCCAGCAGGAAACAGGGTTTCGATGAGCAGTTCTTC.

The chain links TRBV27 to TRBJ1-5; the D gene is possibly TRBD1 (5 bases). This CDR3 comprises 16 residues. Germline values: CDR1 MNHEY, CDR2 SMNVEV (reference sequence). V lost 5 bases to trimming and J lost 2 bases, with 16 bases between them. CDR3 residues: CASSGQGGNRNQPQHF. The CDR3 DNA sequence: TGTGCCAGCAGTGGGCAGGGAGGGAATCGCAATCAGCCCCAGCATTTT.

This clone has a single count. DNA for the CDR3: TGTGCCAGCAGCCCCCCCATAAGGCAGGGTCCCTACGAGCAGTACTTC. The encoded protein is CASSPPIRQGPYEQYF. The chain recombines TRBV7-8 with TRBJ2-7; TRBD1 is a possible D gene (5 bases). Germline V gives CDR1 SGHVS, CDR2 FQNEAQ. The V gene lost 5 bases and the J gene lost 2 bases, with 19 bases spanning the gap. The CDR3 length is 16 residues.

The V gene is TRBV15, the J gene TRBJ2-7, with 10 bases lining up with TRBD2. V lost 3 bases and J lost 6; bases outside the gene matches: 5. The germline gives CDR1 LNHNV, CDR2 YYDKDF (reference sequence). The CDR3 spans 14 residues. DNA for the CDR3: TGTGCCACCAGCAGGGTAGCGGGAGGAGTCGAGCAGTACTTC. Protein sequence: CATSRVAGGVEQYF.

The chain recombines TRBV28 with TRBJ1-2; D ambiguous. The CDR3 is made up of 10 amino acids. Germline V CDR1 and CDR2: MDHEN, SYDVKM. V dropped 3 bases and J dropped 7 bases, with 3 bases sitting between them. The CDR3 sequence is CASSFRGYTF. CDR3 nucleotide sequence: TGTGCCAGCAGTTTCCGTGGCTACACCTTC.

The chain carries TRBV2 and TRBJ1-2, with a tentative D call TRBD1 (5 bases). The CDR3 is 14 amino acids. Trimming took 3 bases from V and 1 from J, leaving 9 bases between them. Germline V lookup: CDR1 SNHLY, CDR2 FYNNEI. The CDR3 sequence is CASSERGHNYGYTF. CDR3 coding DNA: TGTGCCAGCAGTGAGCGAGGACATAACTATGGCTACACCTTC.

The CDR3 nucleotides read TGTGCCTGGCAGGACAGTTACGAGCAGTACTTC. Protein product: CAWQDSYEQYF. The chain recombines TRBV30 with TRBJ2-7; a weak D match, TRBD1 (6 bases). The CDR3 loop spans 11 amino acids. V was cut by 5 bases and J by 4 bases, with 9 bases left in between. Germline V gene data show CDR1 as GTSNPN and CDR2 as SVGIG (reference sequence).

This clone was detected a few times. The chain carries TRBV5-1 and TRBJ2-7; tentative D call: TRBD1 (5 bases). CDR3 length: 14 residues. The germline V and J ends were trimmed by 7 bases and 6 bases, with 20 bases remaining between them. Looked up from germline, CDR1 is SGHRS and CDR2 is YFSETQ. The CDR3 DNA sequence: TGCGCCAGCGATCCCGAATTAGGAAGGGGCGAGCAGTACTTC. The encoded protein is CASDPELGRGEQYF.

The chain's CDR3 is CASSLGVIENEKLFF. CDR3 nucleotide sequence: TGTGCCAGCAGCTTGGGAGTTATTGAGAATGAAAAACTGTTTTTT. The chain recombines TRBV5-4 with TRBJ1-4; D not certain. In germline, CDR1 is SGHNT, CDR2 YYREEE (reference sequence). This CDR3 region has 15 residues. The V end lost 0 bases, the J end lost 5 bases, and 11 bases lay between the germline ends.

This chain connects TRBV11-2 to TRBJ1-1; D remains ambiguous. The CDR3 is 15 amino acids. The V and J ends lost 0 bases and 4 bases respectively, with 12 bases between them. The germline V gene encodes CDR1 SGHAT and CDR2 FQNNGV. The CDR3 bases are TGTGCCAGCAGCTTAGAACGTTCACCGAGCACTGAAGCTTTCTTT. Protein sequence: CASSLERSPSTEAFF.

A few counts support this clone. The CDR3 loop is CASSLIGLAIPDTQYF. The CDR3 bases are TGTGCCAGCAGCTTAATCGGACTAGCGATCCCAGATACGCAGTATTTT. The J gene is TRBJ2-3, the V gene TRBV7-2, with 9 bases that match TRBD2. This CDR3 contains 16 residues. The V gene end was trimmed by 2 bases and the J gene end by 4 bases; junction bases not matched to a gene: 7. The V gene's germline CDR1 is SGHTA and CDR2 FQGNSA.

The chain employs TRBV7-2 and TRBJ1-2; weak D call: TRBD1 (6 bases). CDR3 length equals 15 residues. The V gene lost 5 bases and the J gene lost 2 bases, with 15 bases spanning the gap. Looked up from germline, CDR1 is SGHTA and CDR2 is FQGNSA. The chain's CDR3 is CASSTPGGGNYGYTF. The CDR3 nucleotides read TGTGCCAGCAGCACCCCGGGGGGGGGCAACTATGGCTACACCTTC.

This clone was detected a few times. The chain combines TRBV2 with TRBJ1-3; D may be TRBD1 (6 bases). There are 17 residues in the CDR3. Germline V CDR1 and CDR2: SNHLY, FYNNEI. V was pared by 5 bases and J by 0 bases, with 17 bases between. The CDR3 region has the DNA TGTGCCAGCAGTAGACCTCGGACAGTCCTCTCTGGAAACACCATATATTTT. It yields the protein CASSRPRTVLSGNTIYF.

This clone was detected once. The gene calls are TRBV29-1 and TRBJ2-7; 7 nucleotides align to TRBD2. The CDR3 runs 13 residues. The trim removed 3 bases at V and 7 bases at J, leaving 9 bases unmatched. Germline V gene sequence: CDR1 SQVTM, CDR2 ANQGSEA. The DNA for the CDR3 is TGCAGCGTTGAGGGGACCGCCGGGGGGGAGCAGTACTTC. Amino acids: CSVEGTAGGEQYF.

This chain links TRBV19 with TRBJ2-1; 11 positions match TRBD2. The ends lost 5 bases at V and 5 bases at J; junction bases unmatched: 11. The germline gives CDR1 LNHDA, CDR2 SQIVND (reference sequence). The CDR3 has 17 residues. The CDR3, as DNA: TGTGCCAGTAGTCGGGAGTACGGGACTAGCGGCCACAATGAGCAGTTCTTC. Translation gives CASSREYGTSGHNEQFF.

This clone was seen a single time. J is TRBJ2-1 and V is TRBV5-1; 11 bases agree with TRBD2. There are 15 residues in the CDR3. The germline CDR1 and CDR2 sequences are SGHRS and YFSETQ. V dropped 4 bases and J dropped 12; count of bases not matched to a gene: 12. CDR3 protein: CASSKGLTSGGVQFF. The CDR3, as DNA: TGCGCCAGCAGCAAGGGATTAACTAGCGGGGGCGTGCAGTTCTTC.

This chain connects TRBV5-1 to TRBJ2-2, with TRBD2 identical over 7 bases. Germline CDR1 and CDR2: SGHRS and YFSETQ. With V trimmed by 0 bases and J by 5 bases, 4 bases remained unmatched. The CDR3 spans 15 residues. The CDR3 DNA sequence: TGCGCCAGCAGCTTGGCCTACGGGAGGACCGGGGAGCTGTTTTTT. It yields the protein CASSLAYGRTGELFF.